These 22 T cell receptor beta chains originate from one sample sequenced in a study of blood T cell repertoires in COVID-19. Repertoires were generated with immunoSEQ multiplex PCR, while TCRdb's copy carries only in-frame clones and drops some. The repertoire holds 250,000 to 300,000 clones, with roughly 87% as singletons. Material: peripheral blood. All receptors come from a woman aged 45-59 years who had recovered from COVID-19.

The chain recombines TRBV19 with TRBJ1-1, with D possibly matching TRBD1 (6 bases). The CDR3 length is 13 residues. V dropped 6 bases and J dropped 3 bases, with 11 bases sitting between them. The germline gives CDR1 LNHDA, CDR2 SQIVND (reference sequence). CDR3 DNA: TGTGCCAGTAGGGGGGGGGCGTACACTGAAGCTTTCTTT. Its translation is CASRGGAYTEAFF.

The genes are TRBV27 and TRBJ1-6; 7 positions match TRBD1. J was trimmed by 8 bases and V by 2 bases; bases with no gene match: 9. The CDR3 has 16 residues. Per the germline V gene, CDR1 is MNHEY and CDR2 is SMNVEV (reference sequence). DNA of the CDR3: TGTGCCAGCAGTTTACTGGGGGTCAGGGGGGATTCACCCCTCCACTTT. Residues: CASSLLGVRGDSPLHF.

The chain uses TRBV28 and TRBJ1-2; D uncertain. Trimming cost V 6 bases and J 4 bases, with 18 bases left between them. Germline CDR1 reads MDHEN; CDR2 reads SYDVKM. The CDR3 runs to 15 residues. CDR3 in DNA: TGTGCCAGCAGGGTTGTGGGAGGGCGGATCTATGGCTACACCTTC. Translated, it gives CASRVVGGRIYGYTF.

The rearrangement uses TRBV11-2 and TRBJ2-1; maybe TRBD2 (6 bases). This CDR3 is 15 amino acids long. Trimming removed 1 base at V and 5 bases at J, with 12 bases between. The V gene's germline CDR1 is SGHAT and CDR2 FQNNGV. CDR3 coding DNA: TGTGCCAGCAGCTTAGTCCGGACTATTCACAATGAGCAGTTCTTC. Protein sequence: CASSLVRTIHNEQFF.

The genes are TRBV7-8 and TRBJ2-7, with 12 bases lining up with TRBD2. This CDR3 region has 17 residues. The J segment lost 1 base and the V segment lost 2 bases, leaving 6 bases of the junction unmatched. Germline V lookup: CDR1 SGHVS, CDR2 FQNEAQ. For the CDR3, the DNA is TGTGCCAGCAGCTTATTTTGGACTAGCGGGAATTCCTACGAGCAGTACTTC. Amino acid sequence: CASSLFWTSGNSYEQYF.

This clone turned up a few times. This chain links TRBV9 with TRBJ2-2, with D possibly being TRBD1 (5 bases). CDR1 SGDLS and CDR2 YYNGEE come from the germline V gene. The ends were cut back, 3 bases at V and 4 bases at J, with 16 bases in the middle. This CDR3 spans 16 amino acids. CDR3 sequence reads: CASSAQGVSGTGELFF. Written as DNA, the CDR3 is TGTGCCAGCAGCGCGCAGGGCGTTAGTGGCACCGGGGAGCTGTTTTTT.

The chain is built from TRBV4-3 and TRBJ2-6; tentative D call: TRBD1 (5 bases). V lost 4 bases, J lost 1 base, and 11 bases lay in between. In germline, CDR1 is LGHNA, CDR2 YSLEER. This CDR3 is built from 16 residues. The CDR3 reads CASSLSTGSGANVLTF. CDR3 bases: TGCGCCAGCAGCCTAAGCACAGGATCTGGGGCCAACGTCCTGACTTTC.

This chain uses TRBV5-4 with TRBJ1-2, with 10 bases matching TRBD1. Unmatched junction bases numbered 7, after V lost 6 bases and J lost 2 bases. Looked up from germline, CDR1 is SGHNT and CDR2 is YYREEE (reference sequence). The CDR3 consists of 15 residues. The CDR3 DNA reads TGTGCCAGCACCTTCGGGGGACAGGGGAACTATGGCTACACCTTC. Its protein product is CASTFGGQGNYGYTF.

The gene calls are TRBV5-1 and TRBJ1-1; possible D gene TRBD1, 6 bases. This CDR3 comprises 15 residues. V lost 4 bases and J 2 bases, leaving 15 bases between the germline ends. CDR1 and CDR2 from the germline V gene are SGHRS and YFSETQ. The CDR3 DNA follows: TGCGCCAGCAGCGTTGGTGCAGGGGTCAACACTGAAGCTTTCTTT. Protein: CASSVGAGVNTEAFF.

The rearrangement links TRBV10-1 to TRBJ1-1; D gene unclear. The CDR3 is 8 residues long. Trimming pared 9 bases from V and 8 bases from J, leaving 4 bases between. CDR1 and CDR2 (germline): WNHNN, SYGVQD (reference sequence). The CDR3 DNA follows: TGCGCCAGGACAGAAGCTTTCTTT. It yields the protein CARTEAFF.

Only a few counts were recorded for this clone. The chain couples TRBV7-2 to TRBJ1-2; 7 nucleotides agree with TRBD1. The CDR3 has 13 amino acids. CDR1 and CDR2 (germline): SGHTA, FQGNSA. J gave up 4 bases and V 5 bases, and 4 bases lay outside the gene matches. The CDR3 sequence is CASSPGQPYGYTF. As DNA, the CDR3 is TGTGCCAGCAGCCCGGGACAGCCCTATGGCTACACCTTC.

The J gene is TRBJ1-4, the V gene TRBV20-1, with D possibly TRBD1 on 5 matching bases. The CDR3 runs to 15 residues. Trimming removed 3 bases at V and 0 bases at J, with 11 bases between. The V gene's germline CDR1 is DFQATT and CDR2 SNEGSKA (reference sequence). The CDR3 reads CSASDRLTTNEKLFF. The CDR3 DNA reads TGCAGTGCTAGTGACAGATTGACAACTAATGAAAAACTGTTTTTT.

This clone was observed a few times. The J gene is TRBJ1-2, the V gene TRBV5-1; perhaps TRBD1 as D (6 bases). The CDR3 totals 13 residues. Trimming cost V 4 bases and J 5 bases, with 12 bases left between them. The germline V gene has CDR1 SGHRS and CDR2 YFSETQ. The CDR3 region is CASSPEGGYGYTF. The DNA of the CDR3 is TGCGCCAGCAGCCCGGAGGGGGGGTATGGCTACACCTTC. The full variable domain, with the rest looked up from reference TRBV5-1 and TRBJ1-2, is KAGVTQTPRYLIKTRGQQVTLSCSPISGHRSVSWYQQTPGQGLQFLFEYFSETQRNKGNFPGRFSGRQFSNSRSEMNVSTLELGDSALYLCASSPEGGYGYTFGSGTRLTVV.

The V call is TRBV9, the J call TRBJ2-1; D might be TRBD2 (7 bases). Germline lookup yields CDR1 SGDLS and CDR2 YYNGEE. Deletions cut 7 bases from V and 5 bases from J, with 13 bases between. The CDR3 length is 13 residues. CDR3 amino acids: CASRGAHDNEQFF. Written as DNA, the CDR3 is TGTGCCAGCCGGGGGGCCCATGACAATGAGCAGTTCTTC.

The CDR3 DNA sequence: TGTGCCAGCAGCCAGACCTTGACTAGCGGGATCAATGAGCAGTTCTTC. Amino acids: CASSQTLTSGINEQFF. The chain links TRBV14 to TRBJ2-1; 11 bases align to TRBD2. CDR1 is SGHDN, CDR2 FVKESK, per germline. The V gene end was trimmed by 3 bases and the J gene end by 6 bases; junction bases not matched to a gene: 7. The CDR3 covers 16 residues.

The genes are TRBV7-3 and TRBJ1-1; 10 nucleotides match TRBD1. This CDR3 comprises 15 residues. J gave up 4 bases and V 5 bases, and 7 bases lay outside the gene matches. Germline V gene sequence: CDR1 SGHTA, CDR2 FQGTGA. This CDR3 is CASSDRQGALTEAFF. In DNA form, the CDR3 reads TGTGCCAGCAGCGACCGACAGGGGGCGCTCACTGAAGCTTTCTTT.

The CDR3 sequence: CASSLGQSNEKLFF. CDR3 DNA sequence: TGTGCCAGCAGCTTAGGACAGTCTAATGAAAAACTGTTTTTT. This chain joins TRBV7-9 and TRBJ1-4; D perhaps matches TRBD1 (5 bases). V lost 1 base, J lost 3 bases, and 6 bases lay in between. Per the germline V gene, CDR1 is SEHNR and CDR2 is FQNEAQ (reference sequence). This CDR3 contains 14 residues.

Only a few counts were recorded for this clone. The chain combines TRBV4-2 with TRBJ2-2; tentative D call: TRBD2 (5 bases). Germline V gives CDR1 LGHNA, CDR2 YNFKEQ. The V and J ends lost 0 bases and 6 bases respectively, with 17 bases between them. There are 17 residues in the CDR3. The CDR3 is CASSQDIGGPGAGELFF. DNA for the CDR3: TGTGCCAGCAGCCAAGATATCGGAGGCCCCGGTGCCGGGGAGCTGTTTTTT.

The chain links TRBV5-1 to TRBJ2-5; D gene ambiguous. CDR3 length: 14 residues. Germline V gene data show CDR1 as SGHRS and CDR2 as YFSETQ. The germline V and J ends were trimmed by 2 bases and 1 base, with 9 bases remaining between them. Here the CDR3 DNA reads TGCGCCAGCAGCTTTAACGGGTTCCAAGAGACCCAGTACTTC. This encodes CASSFNGFQETQYF. Together with reference TRBV5-1 and TRBJ2-5, the CDR3 gives the full variable domain: KAGVTQTPRYLIKTRGQQVTLSCSPISGHRSVSWYQQTPGQGLQFLFEYFSETQRNKGNFPGRFSGRQFSNSRSEMNVSTLELGDSALYLCASSFNGFQETQYFGPGTRLLVL.

The chain carries TRBV20-1 and TRBJ1-2; TRBD1 aligns across 9 bases. Germline CDR1 DFQATT, CDR2 SNEGSKA (reference sequence). CDR3 length equals 11 residues. CDR3 bases: TGCACCACGGGACAGGGAGAGGGCTACACCTTC. It yields the protein CTTGQGEGYTF.

Worth noting for this clone: Other nucleotide sequences in the sample specify the same CDR3. The chain recombines TRBV6-5 with TRBJ2-1; the D gene is possibly TRBD2 (6 bases). CDR3 size: 15 residues. The V gene lost 2 bases and the J gene lost 0 bases, with 8 bases spanning the gap. The germline V gene encodes CDR1 MNHEY and CDR2 SVGAGI. CDR3 nucleotide sequence: TGTGCCAGCAGTTACGCGGGGAGCTCCTACAATGAGCAGTTCTTC. This encodes CASSYAGSSYNEQFF.

The V gene is TRBV11-2, the J gene TRBJ1-5; D might be TRBD1 (6 bases). The CDR3 length is 13 residues. Germline values: CDR1 SGHAT, CDR2 FQNNGV. Trimming cost V 6 bases and J 6 bases, with 12 bases left between them. The CDR3 reads CASSSTGRQPQHF. In nucleotides, the CDR3 is TGTGCCAGCAGTTCAACAGGGCGTCAGCCCCAGCATTTT.